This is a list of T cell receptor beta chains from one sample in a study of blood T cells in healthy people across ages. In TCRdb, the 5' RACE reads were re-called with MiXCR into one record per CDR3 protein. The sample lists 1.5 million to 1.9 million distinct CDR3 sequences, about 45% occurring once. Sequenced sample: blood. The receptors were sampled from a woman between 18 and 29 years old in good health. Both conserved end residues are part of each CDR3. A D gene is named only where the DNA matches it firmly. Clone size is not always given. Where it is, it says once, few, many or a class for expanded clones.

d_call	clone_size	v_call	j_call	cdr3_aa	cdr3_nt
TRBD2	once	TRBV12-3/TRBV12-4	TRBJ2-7	CASSSGTSGALYEQYF	TGTGCCAGCAGTTCCGGGACTAGCGGGGCATTGTACGAGCAGTACTTC
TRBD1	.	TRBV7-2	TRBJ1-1	CASRRGQPAMNTEAFF	TGTGCCAGCAGGCGGGGACAGCCTGCCATGAACACTGAAGCTTTCTTT
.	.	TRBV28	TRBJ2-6	CASSVVGGDASSGANVLTF	TGTGCCAGCAGTGTTGTTGGGGGTGACGCGAGCTCTGGGGCCAACGTCCTGACTTTC
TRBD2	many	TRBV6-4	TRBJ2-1	CASSEAAGGPGEQFF	TGTGCCAGCAGTGAGGCAGCGGGAGGGCCGGGTGAGCAGTTCTTC
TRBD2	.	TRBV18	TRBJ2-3	CASSPTLAETDTQYF	TGTGCCAGCTCACCCACGCTAGCGGAAACAGATACGCAGTATTTT
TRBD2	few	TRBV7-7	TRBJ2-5	CASSFGTSGWETQYF	TGTGCTAGCAGCTTCGGAACTAGCGGGTGGGAGACCCAGTACTTC
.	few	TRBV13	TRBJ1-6	CASSPRTTYNSPLHF	TGTGCCAGCAGCCCCCGGACAACCTATAATTCACCCCTCCACTTT
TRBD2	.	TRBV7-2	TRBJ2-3	CASSPSGGSATDTQYF	TGTGCCAGCAGCCCTTCGGGGGGGTCTGCCACAGATACGCAGTATTTT
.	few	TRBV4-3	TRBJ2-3	CASSQVGRVDGDTQYF	TGCGCCAGCAGCCAAGTTGGCAGGGTAGATGGGGATACGCAGTATTTT
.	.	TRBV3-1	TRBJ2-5	CASSQGINSQETQYF	TGTGCCAGCAGCCAAGGTATCAACAGCCAAGAGACCCAGTACTTC
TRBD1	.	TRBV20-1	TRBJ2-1	CSARDPGTGYNEQFF	TGCAGTGCTAGAGATCCCGGGACAGGCTACAATGAGCAGTTCTTC
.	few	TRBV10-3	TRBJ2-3	CAISGVYTDTQYF	TGTGCCATCAGTGGCGTTTACACAGATACGCAGTATTTT
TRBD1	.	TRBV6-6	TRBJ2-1	CASTRQGSSYNEQFF	TGTGCCAGCACCCGACAGGGGAGCTCCTACAATGAGCAGTTCTTC
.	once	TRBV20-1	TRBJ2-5	CSARYAGTYNEQYF	TGCAGTGCTAGATACGCCGGGACCTACAATGAGCAGTACTTC
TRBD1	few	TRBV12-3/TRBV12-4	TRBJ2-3	CASSRDRVLHTQYF	TGTGCCAGCAGCCGGGACAGGGTCCTGCATACGCAGTATTTT
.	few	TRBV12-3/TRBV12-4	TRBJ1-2	CASSSPRGRYTF	TGTGCCAGCAGTTCCCCCAGGGGCCGCTACACCTTC
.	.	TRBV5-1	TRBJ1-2	CASSLQGWNGYTF	TGCGCCAGCAGCTTGCAGGGTTGGAATGGCTACACCTTC
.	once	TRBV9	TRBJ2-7	CASSVAPVPSYNEQYF	TGTGCCAGCAGCGTAGCTCCGGTCCCCTCCTACAATGAGCAGTACTTC
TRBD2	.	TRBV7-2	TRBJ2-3	CASSFPFSGSSTDTQYF	TGTGCCAGCAGCTTCCCCTTTAGCGGGTCTAGCACAGATACGCAGTATTTT
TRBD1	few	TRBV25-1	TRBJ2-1	CASSERDRVRNEQFF	TGTGCCAGCAGTGAGCGAGACAGGGTTCGCAATGAGCAGTTCTTC
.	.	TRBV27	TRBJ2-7	CASSFDNNPVNAYEQYF	TGTGCCAGCAGTTTTGACAATAATCCAGTGAACGCCTACGAGCAGTACTTC